This entry lists 28 T cell receptor beta chains sequenced from one sample in a study of blood T cell repertoires in COVID-19. TCRdb's table, derived via immunoSEQ multiplex PCR, lists solely in-frame clones and lacks some. The sample yields roughly 160,000 clones, approximately 79% seen once. The sequenced material came from peripheral blood. The receptors were sampled from a woman older than 75 with acute or convalescent COVID-19.

The chain recombines TRBV4-2 with TRBJ2-7, with 11 bases lining up with TRBD2. The CDR3 loop spans 18 amino acids. Germline CDR1 is LGHNA and CDR2 is YNFKEQ. Trimming at V came to 1 base and at J to 2 bases, leaving 10 bases not matched to a gene. CDR3 bases: TGTGCCAGCAGCCAAGGGGGCCTGACTAGCGGGGTACCCTACGAGCAGTACTTC. This gives the protein CASSQGGLTSGVPYEQYF.

The CDR3 loop reads CASSPDTPYEQYF. DNA of the CDR3: TGTGCCAGCAGCCCGGACACACCCTACGAGCAGTACTTC. The chain links TRBV7-6 to TRBJ2-7, with D possibly matching TRBD1 (5 bases). This CDR3 is built from 13 residues. Germline V gene sequence: CDR1 SGHVS, CDR2 FNYEAQ. Deletions cut 5 bases from V and 2 bases from J, with 10 bases between.

The chain combines TRBV20-1 with TRBJ1-3, with a tentative D call TRBD1 (5 bases). In germline, CDR1 is DFQATT, CDR2 SNEGSKA (reference sequence). This CDR3 spans 11 amino acids. V lost 1 base and J lost 8, with 6 bases in between. The CDR3 DNA reads as TGCAGTGCTAGAGTAGGGGACACCATATATTTT. Translating gives CSARVGDTIYF.

The V call is TRBV27, the J call TRBJ2-7; 12 bases align to TRBD2. CDR3 length equals 15 residues. The V gene end was trimmed by 5 bases and the J gene end by 5 bases; junction bases not matched to a gene: 7. The germline V gene encodes CDR1 MNHEY and CDR2 SMNVEV (reference sequence). CDR3 region: CASSPLAGGPHEQYF. The CDR3 DNA follows: TGTGCCAGCAGTCCCCTAGCGGGAGGGCCCCACGAGCAGTACTTC.

The chain joins TRBV10-3 to TRBJ1-3; 9 positions match TRBD1. The CDR3 loop spans 17 amino acids. Germline trimming cut 10 bases from V and 0 bases from J; bases unmatched to any gene: 13. Germline CDR1 reads ENHRY; CDR2 reads SYGVKD. The CDR3 DNA follows: TGTGCCACCTACCCTGGCCGGGACAGGGTCTCTGGAAACACCATATATTTT. This sequence encodes CATYPGRDRVSGNTIYF.

The genes are TRBV1 and TRBJ2-5; the table names TRBD2, a call not compared with the DNA. TRBV1 is a pseudogene. The CDR3 runs 16 residues. The CDR3 protein is CTSSQEGPREKETQYF. CDR3 coding DNA: TGCACCAGCAGCCAAGAAGGGCCACGGGAGAAGGAGACCCAGTACTTC.

The V call is TRBV10-3, the J call TRBJ1-1; TRBD1 agrees at 7 bases. Germline V gene lookup returns CDR1 ENHRY and CDR2 SYGVKD. The CDR3 totals 14 residues. With 4 bases clipped from V and 5 bases from J, the junction kept 7 bases outside the gene matches. In nucleotides, the CDR3 is TGTGCCATCAGTGGTGGGGACAGTCAAACTGAAGCTTTCTTT. Translation gives CAISGGDSQTEAFF.

This clone was seen only a few times. The chain has TRBV7-9 and TRBJ2-3; D gene uncertain. Trimming took 7 bases from V and 0 from J, leaving 17 bases between them. This CDR3 has 16 residues. Germline CDR1 reads SEHNR; CDR2 reads FQNEAQ (reference sequence). Here the CDR3 DNA reads TGTGCCAGCACCAAAATCACAGACCTTAGCACAGATACGCAGTATTTT. This gives the protein CASTKITDLSTDTQYF.

This chain uses TRBV7-3 with TRBJ1-6; 9 bases are a match to TRBD1. The CDR3 is 15 residues long. Per germline, CDR1 SGHTA and CDR2 FQGTGA. The J segment lost 6 bases and the V segment lost 0 bases, leaving 0 bases of the junction unmatched. CDR3 region: CASSLTTGGNSPLHF. The CDR3 region has the DNA TGTGCCAGCAGCTTAACGACAGGGGGTAATTCACCCCTCCACTTT.

The rearrangement links TRBV5-1 to TRBJ2-7; 8 nucleotides line up with TRBD1. CDR1 SGHRS and CDR2 YFSETQ come from the germline V gene. The CDR3 loop spans 15 amino acids. V was pared by 1 base and J by 4 bases, with 7 bases of the junction left unmatched. The CDR3: CASSLSPGGTYEQYF. Here the CDR3 DNA reads TGCGCCAGCAGCTTGTCACCAGGGGGCACGTACGAGCAGTACTTC.

The chain couples TRBV4-1 to TRBJ2-3, with D possibly TRBD1 on 5 matching bases. Looked up from germline, CDR1 is MGHRA and CDR2 is YSYEKL. V shed 0 bases and J shed 0 bases, with 10 bases lying between them. CDR3 length: 16 residues. The CDR3 region has the DNA TGCGCCAGCAGCCAAGAACCGGCAGGGAGCACAGATACGCAGTATTTT. Its translation is CASSQEPAGSTDTQYF.

V usage is TRBV6-2 or TRBV6-3 and J usage is TRBJ2-1, with TRBD2 as a possible D gene (6 bases). The CDR3 spans 15 residues. Trimming stripped 4 bases from V and 5 bases from J, with 15 bases between. CDR1 and CDR2 from the germline V gene are MNHEY and SVGEGT. The CDR3: CASSSRRARNNEQFF. The CDR3, as DNA: TGTGCCAGCAGTTCCCGGAGGGCCCGGAACAATGAGCAGTTCTTC.

Remarks on this clone: Other DNA sequences in the same sample also yield this CDR3. J is TRBJ1-5 and V is TRBV28; TRBD1 might be the D (5 bases). V dropped 6 bases and J dropped 3 bases, with 9 bases sitting between them. CDR1 is MDHEN, CDR2 SYDVKM, per germline. The CDR3 has 13 residues. The DNA of the CDR3 is TGTGCCAGCAGGCAGGGATACAATCAGCCCCAGCATTTT. The encoded protein is CASRQGYNQPQHF.

In this sample, this clone turned up once. This rearrangement joins TRBV20-1 to TRBJ2-1; TRBD2 might be the D (6 bases). The germline V and J ends were trimmed by 3 bases and 5 bases, with 17 bases remaining between them. The germline CDR1 and CDR2 sequences are DFQATT and SNEGSKA (reference sequence). This CDR3 region has 15 residues. This CDR3 is CSASLGDLRNNEQFF. The DNA of the CDR3 is TGCAGTGCTAGTTTGGGGGACTTAAGAAACAATGAGCAGTTCTTC.

V and J are TRBV12-5 and TRBJ2-1, with D perhaps TRBD2 (6 bases). The CDR3 is 12 amino acids. Germline CDR1 reads LGHNT; CDR2 reads FRNRAP. V was trimmed by 6 bases and J by 10 bases, leaving 13 bases between them. The CDR3 is CASGWEEGEQFF. CDR3 DNA: TGTGCTAGTGGGTGGGAGGAGGGGGAGCAGTTCTTC.

The chain combines TRBV4-1 with TRBJ2-1, with 11 bases lining up with TRBD2. The ends lost 2 bases at V and 0 bases at J; junction bases unmatched: 6. From germline, CDR1 is MGHRA and CDR2 YSYEKL. This CDR3 has 18 amino acids. The CDR3 reads CASSQRASGGSSYNEQFF. CDR3 nucleotide sequence: TGCGCCAGCAGCCAAAGAGCTAGCGGGGGGAGCTCCTACAATGAGCAGTTCTTC.

J is TRBJ2-7 and V is TRBV18; no definite D call. The CDR3 totals 11 residues. Trimming left V 5 bases short and J 4 bases short, with 6 bases between. Germline CDR1 KGHSH, CDR2 LQKENI. The CDR3 DNA follows: TGTGCCAGCTCAGACGGGTACGAGCAGTACTTC. Amino acids: CASSDGYEQYF.

This clone has a handful of counts. CDR3 nucleotide sequence: TGTGCCAGCAGTAACGGCAGGGATTCACCCCTCCACTTT. It codes for CASSNGRDSPLHF. The chain is built from TRBV6-5 and TRBJ1-6, with a possible D match to TRBD1 (5 bases). The CDR3 sequence is 13 residues long. The V gene lost 5 bases and the J gene lost 8 bases, with 10 bases spanning the gap. Germline V lookup: CDR1 MNHEY, CDR2 SVGAGI.

V is TRBV5-4 and J is TRBJ2-1; a possible D gene is TRBD2 (5 bases). Germline loops: CDR1 SGHNT, CDR2 YYREEE (reference sequence). The CDR3 spans 15 residues. V gave up 4 bases and J gave up 2 bases, with 13 bases separating them. CDR3 bases: TGTGCCAGCAGCGAATCTAGCTACCCCTACAATGAGCAGTTCTTC. This gives the protein CASSESSYPYNEQFF.

This clone was seen once. The chain recombines TRBV28 with TRBJ2-1, with a tentative D call TRBD1 (7 bases). The V end was cut by 1 base, the J end by 10 bases, with 17 bases between. CDR1 is MDHEN, CDR2 SYDVKM, per germline. CDR3 size: 15 residues. The CDR3 protein is CASSLSQGDRGEQFF. DNA for the CDR3: TGTGCCAGCAGTTTATCCCAGGGGGACCGGGGGGAGCAGTTCTTC.

This chain uses TRBV6-5 with TRBJ1-2; D is undetermined. This CDR3 is 13 amino acids long. The ends were cut back, 5 bases at V and 2 bases at J, with 9 bases in the middle. Germline V gene lookup returns CDR1 MNHEY and CDR2 SVGAGI. CDR3 DNA: TGTGCCAGCAGTACTAACACAAACTATGGCTACACCTTC. Its protein product is CASSTNTNYGYTF.

The genes are TRBV29-1 and TRBJ1-1; 10 nucleotides align to TRBD1. V was clipped by 7 bases and J by 5 bases; unmatched bases: 7. The CDR3 is made up of 13 amino acids. Germline V gene data show CDR1 as SQVTM and CDR2 as ANQGSEA. CDR3 sequence: CSGHRQGATEAFF. The CDR3 coding sequence is TGCAGCGGCCACCGACAGGGGGCAACTGAAGCTTTCTTT.

The sample holds a few counts of this clone. V is TRBV6-6 and J is TRBJ1-6; 12 bases agree with TRBD1. Trimming at V came to 4 bases and at J to 6 bases, leaving 4 bases not matched to a gene. Per the germline V gene, CDR1 is MNHNY and CDR2 is SVGAGI (reference sequence). The CDR3 is 16 residues long. CDR3 nucleotides: TGTGCCAGCAGTTGGGGACAGGGGGCTCCTAATTCACCCCTCCACTTT. It yields the protein CASSWGQGAPNSPLHF.

The chain couples TRBV6-5 to TRBJ1-2; no clear D. V lost 2 bases, J lost 4 bases, and 8 bases lay in between. Germline assignment: CDR1 MNHEY and CDR2 SVGAGI. This CDR3 spans 13 amino acids. The CDR3 reads CASSYGSAYGYTF. CDR3 DNA sequence: TGTGCCAGCAGTTACGGTAGTGCCTATGGCTACACCTTC.

The rearrangement links TRBV6-5 to TRBJ1-5; D gene ambiguous. The CDR3 totals 13 residues. From germline, CDR1 is MNHEY and CDR2 SVGAGI. Trimming took 4 bases from V and 0 from J, leaving 4 bases between them. CDR3 amino acids: CASSFYSNQPQHF. The CDR3 nucleotides read TGTGCCAGCAGTTTCTATAGCAATCAGCCCCAGCATTTT.

The chain employs TRBV28 and TRBJ2-7, with D possibly matching TRBD2 (5 bases). Trimming removed 6 bases from V and 5 bases from J, with 20 bases in between. Germline CDR1 reads MDHEN; CDR2 reads SYDVKM. The CDR3 is 15 residues long. CDR3 in DNA: TGTGCCAGCAGCCAGCCGGGTAGCGAGTCGGACGAGCAGTACTTC. Encoded protein: CASSQPGSESDEQYF.

The CDR3 DNA follows: TGTGCCACCAGCAGAGAAAAACAGGGGAATCAGCCCCAGCATTTT. Protein: CATSREKQGNQPQHF. The rearrangement joins TRBV15 to TRBJ1-5; 7 bases fit TRBD1. The CDR3 totals 15 residues. V shed 0 bases, J shed 4 bases, and the junction held 3 bases outside the gene matches. CDR1 LNHNV and CDR2 YYDKDF come from the germline V gene (reference sequence).

This clone has only a few counts. The genes are TRBV5-4 and TRBJ2-1; D may be TRBD1 (6 bases). V was clipped by 5 bases and J by 0 bases, with 12 bases between them. Germline V gene lookup returns CDR1 SGHNT and CDR2 YYREEE (reference sequence). This CDR3 region has 15 residues. The CDR3 region has the DNA TGTGCCAGCAGGACAGGAACGAGCTCCTACAATGAGCAGTTCTTC. The encoded protein is CASRTGTSSYNEQFF.